Shown below are 8 T cell receptor beta chains from a single sample sequenced in a study of blood T cell repertoires in COVID-19. Measured with immunoSEQ multiplex PCR; TCRdb has only the in-frame clones, and not every one. This table has tens of thousands of clones, around 80% appearing once. Source material: peripheral blood. These receptors were collected from a man aged 70 or older with acute or convalescent COVID-19.

This clone was detected only a few times. The chain couples TRBV7-3 to TRBJ2-2; the D is unclear. V was trimmed by 5 bases and J by 5 bases, leaving 6 bases between them. Germline loops: CDR1 SGHTA, CDR2 FQGTGA. The CDR3 has 12 residues. In nucleotides, the CDR3 is TGTGCCAGCAGCCCCCAAACCGGGGAGCTGTTTTTT. This gives the protein CASSPQTGELFF.

The count of this clone is one. The chain recombines TRBV11-2 with TRBJ2-1, with 9 bases fitting TRBD2. V lost 5 bases, J lost 4 bases, and 9 bases stayed unmatched. This CDR3 contains 16 residues. Germline V gene lookup returns CDR1 SGHAT and CDR2 FQNNGV. The chain's CDR3 is CASSAGSGGRYNEQFF. The CDR3 bases are TGTGCCAGCAGCGCCGGCAGCGGGGGGAGATACAATGAGCAGTTCTTC.

This clone was counted a few times. The chain couples TRBV7-6 to TRBJ1-1; D perhaps matches TRBD1 (6 bases). V shed 6 bases and J shed 5 bases, with 22 bases lying between them. CDR1 and CDR2 (germline): SGHVS, FNYEAQ. The CDR3 sequence is 16 residues long. Here the CDR3 DNA reads TGTGCCAGCAGTACATTATTCGGGGGGCCGGGTACTGAAGCTTTCTTT. As protein: CASSTLFGGPGTEAFF.

This chain uses TRBV6-5 with TRBJ1-1; TRBD1 agrees at 7 bases. The CDR3 extends over 15 amino acids. Germline CDR1 reads MNHEY; CDR2 reads SVGAGI. V trimming: 0 bases; J trimming: 5 bases; junction bases outside the gene matches: 6. CDR3 loop: CASSYSRRQGTEAFF. The DNA of the CDR3 is TGTGCCAGCAGTTACTCGAGAAGACAGGGTACTGAAGCTTTCTTT.

V and J are TRBV6-5 and TRBJ1-6, with TRBD1 as a possible D gene (5 bases). CDR1 and CDR2 from the germline V gene are MNHEY and SVGAGI. The CDR3 has 15 amino acids. The germline V and J ends were trimmed by 6 bases and 10 bases, with 19 bases remaining between them. The CDR3 spells CASSTGRTQGSPLHF. In DNA form, the CDR3 reads TGTGCCAGCAGCACAGGACGGACCCAAGGATCACCCCTCCACTTT.

The chain links TRBV7-2 to TRBJ2-1; possibly TRBD1 for D (5 bases). Trimming left V 1 base short and J 9 bases short, with 10 bases between. This CDR3 is built from 13 residues. CDR1 is SGHTA, CDR2 FQGNSA, per germline. The CDR3 DNA follows: TGTGCCAGCAGCTTAGGGGGCCCGGTTGAGCAGTTCTTC. It encodes CASSLGGPVEQFF.

The chain joins TRBV5-6 to TRBJ1-6; possible D gene TRBD1, 5 bases. Germline CDR1 and CDR2: SGHDT and YYEEEE. This CDR3 comprises 19 residues. Trimming took off 3 bases at V and 3 bases at J, with 22 bases between the two ends. The CDR3 reads CASSSRQTGRNYYNSPLHF. The CDR3 coding sequence is TGTGCCAGCAGCTCCAGACAGACGGGCAGAAATTACTATAATTCACCCCTCCACTTT. Together with reference TRBV5-6 and TRBJ1-6, the CDR3 gives the full variable domain: DAGVTQSPTHLIKTRGQQVTLRCSPKSGHDTVSWYQQALGQGPQFIFQYYEEEERQRGNFPDRFSGHQFPNYSSELNVNALLLGDSALYLCASSSRQTGRNYYNSPLHFGNGTRLTVT.

This chain uses TRBV2 with TRBJ2-1, with 10 bases fitting TRBD1. The CDR3 has 14 residues. The trim removed 4 bases at V and 8 bases at J, leaving 5 bases unmatched. Per the germline V gene, CDR1 is SNHLY and CDR2 is FYNNEI. CDR3 in amino acids: CASSVGTGDDEQFF. The CDR3 DNA follows: TGTGCCAGCAGTGTAGGGACAGGGGACGATGAGCAGTTCTTC.